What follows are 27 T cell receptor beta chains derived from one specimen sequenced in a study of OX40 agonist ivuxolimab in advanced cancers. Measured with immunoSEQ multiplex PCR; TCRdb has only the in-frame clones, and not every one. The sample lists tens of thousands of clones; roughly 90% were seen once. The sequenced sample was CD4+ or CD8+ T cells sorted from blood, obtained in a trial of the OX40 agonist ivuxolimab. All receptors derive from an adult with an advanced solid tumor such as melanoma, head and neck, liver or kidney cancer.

CDR3 DNA sequence: TGCGCCAGCAGCCCGGACAGGGCACGGTACAATGAGCAGTTCTTC. This sequence encodes CASSPDRARYNEQFF. V gene TRBV5-1 combines with J gene TRBJ2-1; 8 bases fit TRBD1. The germline V gene encodes CDR1 SGHRS and CDR2 YFSETQ. The length of the CDR3 is 15 residues. The J segment lost 4 bases and the V segment lost 4 bases, leaving 7 bases of the junction unmatched.

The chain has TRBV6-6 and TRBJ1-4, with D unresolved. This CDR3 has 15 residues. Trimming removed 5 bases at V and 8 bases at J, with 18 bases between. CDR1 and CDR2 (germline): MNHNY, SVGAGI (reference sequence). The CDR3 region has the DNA TGTGCCAGCAGTCGACGGGGAACCCAGGAGGAAAAACTGTTTTTT. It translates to CASSRRGTQEEKLFF.

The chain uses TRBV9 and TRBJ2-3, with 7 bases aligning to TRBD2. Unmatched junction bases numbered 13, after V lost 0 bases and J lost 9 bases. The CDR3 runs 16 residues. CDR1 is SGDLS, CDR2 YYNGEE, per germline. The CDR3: CASSVAPVASGGTQYF. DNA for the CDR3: TGTGCCAGCAGCGTAGCCCCGGTGGCTAGCGGAGGAACGCAGTATTTT.

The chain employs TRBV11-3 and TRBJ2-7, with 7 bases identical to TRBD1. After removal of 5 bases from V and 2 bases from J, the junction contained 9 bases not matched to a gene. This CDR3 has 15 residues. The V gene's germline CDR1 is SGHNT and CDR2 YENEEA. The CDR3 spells CASSPDRTHAYEQYF. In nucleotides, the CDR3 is TGTGCCAGCAGCCCGGACAGGACCCACGCCTACGAGCAGTACTTC.

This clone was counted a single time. CDR3 loop: CASSLGLAGFTDTQYF. CDR3 coding DNA: TGCGCCAGCAGCCTCGGACTAGCGGGGTTCACAGATACGCAGTATTTT. J is TRBJ2-3 and V is TRBV5-1, with 12 bases lining up with TRBD2. Trimming at V came to 4 bases and at J to 2 bases, leaving 5 bases not matched to a gene. The CDR3 length is 16 residues. Germline values: CDR1 SGHRS, CDR2 YFSETQ.

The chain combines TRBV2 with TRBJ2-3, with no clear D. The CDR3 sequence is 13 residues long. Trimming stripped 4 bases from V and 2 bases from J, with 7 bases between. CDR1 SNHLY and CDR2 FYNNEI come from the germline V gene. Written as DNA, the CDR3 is TGTGCCAGCAGTGTGGAATTCACAGATACGCAGTATTTT. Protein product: CASSVEFTDTQYF.

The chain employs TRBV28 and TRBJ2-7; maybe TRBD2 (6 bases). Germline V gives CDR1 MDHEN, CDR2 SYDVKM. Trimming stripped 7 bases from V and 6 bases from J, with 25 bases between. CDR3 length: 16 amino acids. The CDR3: CASTTTGAGSLGEQYF. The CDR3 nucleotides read TGTGCCAGCACGACCACGGGCGCGGGGAGTCTAGGCGAGCAGTACTTC. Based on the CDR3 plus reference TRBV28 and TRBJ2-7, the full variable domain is DVKVTQSSRYLVKRTGEKVFLECVQDMDHENMFWYRQDPGLGLRLIYFSYDVKMKEKGDIPEGYSVSREKKERFSLILESASTNQTSMYLCASTTTGAGSLGEQYFGPGTRLTVT.

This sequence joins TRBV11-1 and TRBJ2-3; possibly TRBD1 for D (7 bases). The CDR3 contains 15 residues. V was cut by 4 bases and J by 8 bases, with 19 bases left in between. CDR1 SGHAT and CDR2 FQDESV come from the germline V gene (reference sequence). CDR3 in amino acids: CASSSRDSPAVTQYF. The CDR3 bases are TGTGCCAGCAGCTCGCGGGACAGCCCTGCGGTTACGCAGTATTTT.

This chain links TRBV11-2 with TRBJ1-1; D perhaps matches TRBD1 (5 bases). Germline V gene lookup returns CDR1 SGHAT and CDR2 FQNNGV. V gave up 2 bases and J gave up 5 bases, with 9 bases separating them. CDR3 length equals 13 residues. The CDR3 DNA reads TGTGCCAGCAGCTTATCAGGGCGGACTGAAGCTTTCTTT. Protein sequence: CASSLSGRTEAFF.

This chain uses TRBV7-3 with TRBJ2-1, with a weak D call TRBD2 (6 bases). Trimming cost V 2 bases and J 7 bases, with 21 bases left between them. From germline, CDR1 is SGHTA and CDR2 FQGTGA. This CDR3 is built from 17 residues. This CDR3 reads CASSLPSSATWRNEQFF. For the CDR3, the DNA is TGTGCCAGCAGCTTACCATCTAGCGCAACCTGGAGGAATGAGCAGTTCTTC.

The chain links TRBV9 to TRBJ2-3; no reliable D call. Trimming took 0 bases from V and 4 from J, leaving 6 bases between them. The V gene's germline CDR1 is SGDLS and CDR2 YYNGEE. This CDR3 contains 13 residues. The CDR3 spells CASSVAESDTQYF. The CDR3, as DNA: TGTGCCAGCAGCGTAGCTGAGTCAGATACGCAGTATTTT.

CDR3: CASSLIMAGETQYF. CDR3 nucleotide sequence: TGTGCCAGCAGCTTGATAATGGCGGGAGAGACCCAGTACTTC. This chain joins TRBV11-2 and TRBJ2-5; TRBD2 is a possible D gene (5 bases). Trimming removed 3 bases from V and 4 bases from J, with 12 bases in between. Germline lookup yields CDR1 SGHAT and CDR2 FQNNGV. The CDR3 is 14 amino acids.

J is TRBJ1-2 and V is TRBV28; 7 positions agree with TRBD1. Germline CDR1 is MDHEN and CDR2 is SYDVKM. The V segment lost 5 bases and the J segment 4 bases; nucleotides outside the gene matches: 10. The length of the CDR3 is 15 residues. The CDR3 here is CASSNLGQAFYGYTF. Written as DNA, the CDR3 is TGTGCCAGCAGTAATCTCGGACAGGCCTTCTATGGCTACACCTTC.

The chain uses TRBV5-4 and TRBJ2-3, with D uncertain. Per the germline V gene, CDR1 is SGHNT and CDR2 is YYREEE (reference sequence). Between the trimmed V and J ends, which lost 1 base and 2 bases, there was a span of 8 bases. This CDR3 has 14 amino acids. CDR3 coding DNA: TGTGCCAGCAGCTTGAAAGGGAACACAGATACGCAGTATTTT. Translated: CASSLKGNTDTQYF.

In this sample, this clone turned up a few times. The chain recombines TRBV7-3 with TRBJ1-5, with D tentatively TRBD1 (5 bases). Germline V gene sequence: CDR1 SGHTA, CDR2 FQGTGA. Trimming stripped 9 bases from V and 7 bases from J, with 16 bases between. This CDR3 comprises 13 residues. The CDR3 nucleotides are TGTGCCAGGCAGGGCACGCAATGGCAGCCCCAGCATTTT. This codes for CARQGTQWQPQHF.

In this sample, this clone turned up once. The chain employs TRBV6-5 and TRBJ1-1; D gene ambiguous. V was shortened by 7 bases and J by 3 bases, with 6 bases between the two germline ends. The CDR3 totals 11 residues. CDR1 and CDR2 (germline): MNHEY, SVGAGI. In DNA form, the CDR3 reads TGTGCCAGCAAATCTGACACTGAAGCTTTCTTT. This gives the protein CASKSDTEAFF.

The CDR3 bases are TGTGCCAGCAGCTTTCGGAGCTACGAGCAGTACTTC. It specifies CASSFRSYEQYF. The chain combines TRBV7-2 with TRBJ2-7; D gene ambiguous. The CDR3 has 12 residues. V was cut by 3 bases and J by 3 bases, with 6 bases left in between. Germline V gene sequence: CDR1 SGHTA, CDR2 FQGNSA. Supplemented by reference TRBV7-2 and TRBJ2-7, the full variable domain reads GAGVSQSPSNKVTEKGKDVELRCDPISGHTALYWYRQSLGQGLEFLIYFQGNSAPDKSGLPSDRFSAERTGGSVSTLTIQRTQQEDSAVYLCASSFRSYEQYFGPGTRLTVT.

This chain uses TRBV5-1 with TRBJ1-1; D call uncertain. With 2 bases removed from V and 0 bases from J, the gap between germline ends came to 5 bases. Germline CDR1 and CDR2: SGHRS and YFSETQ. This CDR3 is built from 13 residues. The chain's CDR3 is CASSFEVNTEAFF. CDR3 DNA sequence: TGCGCCAGCAGCTTCGAAGTGAACACTGAAGCTTTCTTT. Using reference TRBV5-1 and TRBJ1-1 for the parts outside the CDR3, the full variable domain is KAGVTQTPRYLIKTRGQQVTLSCSPISGHRSVSWYQQTPGQGLQFLFEYFSETQRNKGNFPGRFSGRQFSNSRSEMNVSTLELGDSALYLCASSFEVNTEAFFGQGTRLTVV.

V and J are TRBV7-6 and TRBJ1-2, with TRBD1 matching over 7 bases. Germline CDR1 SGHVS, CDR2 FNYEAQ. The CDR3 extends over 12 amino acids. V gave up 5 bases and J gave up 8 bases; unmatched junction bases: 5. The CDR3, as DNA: TGTGCCAGCAGCCAGCCAGGGGGAGGCTACACCTTC. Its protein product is CASSQPGGGYTF.

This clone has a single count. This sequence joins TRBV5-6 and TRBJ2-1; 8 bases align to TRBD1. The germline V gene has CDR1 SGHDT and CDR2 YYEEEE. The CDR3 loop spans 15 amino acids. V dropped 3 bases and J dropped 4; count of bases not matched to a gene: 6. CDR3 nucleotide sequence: TGTGCCAGCAGCTCGACAGGGGTAGGGTACAATGAGCAGTTCTTC. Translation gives CASSSTGVGYNEQFF.

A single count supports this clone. Here the CDR3 DNA reads TGTGCCAGCAGTGACATAACTGAAGCTTTCTTT. Protein: CASSDITEAFF. The V gene is TRBV2, the J gene TRBJ1-1; no firm D call. V lost 3 bases, J lost 5 bases, and 4 bases lay in between. The germline V gene has CDR1 SNHLY and CDR2 FYNNEI. This CDR3 spans 11 amino acids.

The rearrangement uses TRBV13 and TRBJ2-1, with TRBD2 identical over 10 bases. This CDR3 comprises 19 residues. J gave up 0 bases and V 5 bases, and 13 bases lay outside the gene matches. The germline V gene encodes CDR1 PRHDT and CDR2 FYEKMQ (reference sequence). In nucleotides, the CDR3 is TGTGCCAGCAGCCTCGGCTTCACTAGCGGGGTTAACTCCTACAATGAGCAGTTCTTC. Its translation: CASSLGFTSGVNSYNEQFF.

The CDR3 region is CASSRLDGNQPQHF. In nucleotides, the CDR3 is TGTGCCAGCAGCCGACTCGATGGCAATCAGCCCCAGCATTTT. The chain combines TRBV5-6 with TRBJ1-5; D is uncertain. Germline values: CDR1 SGHDT, CDR2 YYEEEE. Trimming pared 4 bases from V and 2 bases from J, leaving 10 bases between. The CDR3 is 14 residues long. The full variable domain, in which reference TRBV5-6 and TRBJ1-5 provide the parts outside the CDR3, is DAGVTQSPTHLIKTRGQQVTLRCSPKSGHDTVSWYQQALGQGPQFIFQYYEEEERQRGNFPDRFSGHQFPNYSSELNVNALLLGDSALYLCASSRLDGNQPQHFGDGTRLSIL.

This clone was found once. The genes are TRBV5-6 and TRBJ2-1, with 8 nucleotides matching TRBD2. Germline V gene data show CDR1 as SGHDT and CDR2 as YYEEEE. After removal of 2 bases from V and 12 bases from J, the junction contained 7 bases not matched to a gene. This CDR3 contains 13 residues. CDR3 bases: TGTGCCAGCAGCTTAGTAGCGGGGCAGGGGCAGTTCTTC. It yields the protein CASSLVAGQGQFF.

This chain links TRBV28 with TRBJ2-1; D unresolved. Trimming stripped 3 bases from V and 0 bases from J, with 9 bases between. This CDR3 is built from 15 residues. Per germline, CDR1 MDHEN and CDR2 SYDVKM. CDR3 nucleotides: TGTGCCAGCAGTTTTCCGGGTCTCTCCTACAATGAGCAGTTCTTC. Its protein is CASSFPGLSYNEQFF.

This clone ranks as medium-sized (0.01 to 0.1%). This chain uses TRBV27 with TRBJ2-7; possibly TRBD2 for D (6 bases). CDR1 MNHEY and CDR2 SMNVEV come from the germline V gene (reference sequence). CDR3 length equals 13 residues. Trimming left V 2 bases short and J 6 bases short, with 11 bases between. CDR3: CASSLGVAAEQYF. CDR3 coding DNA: TGTGCCAGCAGTTTAGGTGTAGCGGCCGAGCAGTACTTC.

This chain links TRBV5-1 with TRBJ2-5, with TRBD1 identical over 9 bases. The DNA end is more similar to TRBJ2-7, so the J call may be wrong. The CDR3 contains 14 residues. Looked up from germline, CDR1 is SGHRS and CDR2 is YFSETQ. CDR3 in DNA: TGCGCCAGCAGCTTTAGGGACAGGGCTTACGAGCAGTACTTC. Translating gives CASSFRDRAYEQYF.